The source of this TCR beta chain is a study of shared clonotypes between healthy human individuals. This table comes from immunoSEQ multiplex PCR, and its TCRdb copy is limited to in-frame clones, with some not included. The repertoire holds some 2,500,000 clones, with under 95% as singletons. This CDR3 comprises 16 residues. V lost 0 bases and J lost 3; bases outside the gene matches: 3. Germline loops: CDR1 SGHTA, CDR2 FQGNSA. Into CD45RA+ naive and CD45RA-negative memory subsets, the CD4+ cells were split. The J gene is TRBJ2-2, the V gene TRBV7-2, with 8 bases aligning to TRBD2. This receptor was obtained from a man aged 18-30 years in good health. Some clones in this sample may be carry-over from other donors' samples. The specimen was naive CD4+ T cells from PBMCs. The subset is: CD45RA+ positively selected. CDR3 sequence: CASSLAAGGDTGELFF. DNA of the CDR3: TGTGCCAGCAGCTTAGCGGCGGGAGGCGACACCGGGGAGCTGTTTTTT. Together with reference TRBV7-2 and TRBJ2-2, the CDR3 gives the full variable domain: GAGVSQSPSNKVTEKGKDVELRCDPISGHTALYWYRQSLGQGLEFLIYFQGNSAPDKSGLPSDRFSAERTGGSVSTLTIQRTQQEDSAVYLCASSLAAGGDTGELFFGEGSRLTVL.